This entry concerns a single T cell receptor beta chain. Antigen unknown. Germline CDR1 LGHDT, CDR2 YNNKEL (reference sequence). The CDR3 is 17 residues long. V shed 0 bases, J shed 4 bases, and the junction held 10 bases outside the gene matches. This entry is derived from a study of Ad26.COV2.S vaccination and SARS-CoV-2 variants. Study-wide findings and caveats: Similar non-spike TCR breadth was observed in recipients of vaccine and of placebo. Vaccinees reportedly had broad spike-specific CD8+ and CD4+ T cell responses.

Profiling relied on immunoSEQ multiplex PCR, and the TCRdb table lists in-frame clones only, not all of them. The repertoire consists of about 390,000 clones, with roughly nine tenths occurring once and the leading ten covering under 3.5%. Treatment specified: 19 received Ad26.COV2.S at low or high dose, single or two shots; 5 received placebo; per-sample allocation not given. All samples were drawn on day 63, counting from the first vaccine or placebo injection. The chain carries TRBV3-1 (or the pseudogene TRBV3-2) and TRBJ1-1, with 8 nucleotides matching TRBD1. The sequenced sample was peripheral blood, obtained in a trial of Ad26.COV2.S vaccine versus placebo. The sequence was collected from a person aged 18-65 years who received the Ad26.COV2.S COVID-19 vaccine or a placebo. CDR3 protein: CASSQDGQGKRSTEAFF. The CDR3 bases are TGTGCCAGCAGCCAAGACGGACAGGGTAAGAGGAGCACTGAAGCTTTCTTT.